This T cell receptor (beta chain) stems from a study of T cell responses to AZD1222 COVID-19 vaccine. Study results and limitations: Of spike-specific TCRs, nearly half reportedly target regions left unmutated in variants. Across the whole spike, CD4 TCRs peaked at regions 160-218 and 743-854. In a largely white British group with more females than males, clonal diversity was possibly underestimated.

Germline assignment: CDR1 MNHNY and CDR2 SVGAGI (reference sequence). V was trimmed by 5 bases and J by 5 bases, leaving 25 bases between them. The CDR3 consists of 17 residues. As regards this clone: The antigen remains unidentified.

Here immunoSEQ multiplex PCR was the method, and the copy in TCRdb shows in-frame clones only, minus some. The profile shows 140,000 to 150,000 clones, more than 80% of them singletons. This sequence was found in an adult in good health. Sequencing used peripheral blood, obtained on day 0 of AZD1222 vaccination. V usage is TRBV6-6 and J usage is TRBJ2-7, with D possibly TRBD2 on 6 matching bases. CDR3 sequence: CASSPSAGPGRSHEQYF. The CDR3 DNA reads TGTGCCAGCAGTCCATCCGCAGGTCCGGGGAGGTCCCACGAGCAGTACTTC.